Sequencing of this TCR beta chain was carried out in a study of T cells after yellow fever vaccination (dated by TCRdb to the late 2010s). Study-level background: Libraries from fractions with low cell numbers were prepared with the SMART-Seq v4 Ultra Low Input RNA kit. Blood samples were taken at several timepoints before and after primary and secondary immunization, and bulk PBMC replicates and cell subsets were isolated. Two healthy male donors, one aged 18 to 29 and one aged 30 to 39 years, were included in the cohort. Bulk TCR alpha and beta repertoires were sequenced longitudinally to track T-cell clones before and after primary and booster YFV17D yellow fever vaccination.

The sample's treatment or condition label is to be understood as: live attenuated yellow fever vaccine strain. PBMCs were isolated from peripheral blood using a standard Ficoll-Paque protocol. CD4 and CD8 T-cell fractions were isolated with Dynabeads CD4 and CD8 positive selection kits. TriZol was used to extract RNA from bulk PBMCs, from CD4 and CD8 fractions, and from dextramer-positive and dextramer-negative fractions. The germline V gene gives CDR1 as SGHVS and CDR2 as FNYEAQ. The CDR3 contains 15 residues, cysteine and phenylalanine counted. This entry keeps only the CDR3 DNA: 45 bases, framed from base 1. The germline V and J ends show losses of 6 bases and 9 bases respectively, and no gene match explains 10 bases of the junction. This clonotype was seen ten or more times. Its antigen is unknown. Base qualities are not recorded, but no much larger clone differs from it by a single base. TCR cDNA was made using 5'RACE template switching, a step that added a universal primer site and unique molecular identifiers. Priming of cDNA synthesis was performed from both the TCR alpha and TCR beta constant segments. Library amplification used two PCR steps, and the second PCR step added sample barcodes and sequencing adapters. Sequencing of libraries was performed on Illumina HiSeq 2500 (2x100 bp) or NovaSeq (2x150 bp). For the original study's pipeline: MIGEC was used to demultiplex reads and collapse the reads into UMI consensus sequences, and MiXCR was used for V(D)J alignment. Clonotypes responding to the vaccine were identified with edgeR on replicate PBMC samples, with the criteria of FDR below 0.01 and a log2 fold change above 5 up to day 15. CD4 or CD8 identity was assigned to each bulk clonotype according to whether the clonotype was present at higher abundance in the sequenced CD4 repertoire or the sequenced CD8 repertoire. Using fastp at Q25 and MiXCR, TCRdb reprocessed the public reads and kept productive beta chains. Each CDR3 protein appears once, grouped with its most common genes and DNA. The V and J calls follow TCRdb's processing rather than the paper's. In this sample the table shows 170,000 or so distinct CDR3 sequences, approximately 6.2% of which occur a single time. 2.5% to 3.5% of the sample belongs to the ten largest clones.

General study outcomes and caveats: After the booster, most clones that had expanded after primary vaccination were detected again (around 97% of CD4 and around nine tenths of CD8), suggesting broad maintenance of memory. Because abundant contaminating clonotypes from the bulk population could be contained in FACS-sorted repertoires, computational filtering was required. Compared with the primary T-cell response, the secondary T-cell response was faster but weaker, reaching its peak on day 5 rather than on day 15. Because the study included only a couple of donors, the extent to which the findings can be generalized is limited. A small share of clonotypes occurred in both CD4 and CD8 compartments, likely arising from convergent recombination.

The sequence derives from a man younger than 35 who received the YFV17D yellow fever vaccine. Sequencing was performed on CD4+ T cells sorted from PBMCs, taken on the day of the first yellow fever vaccination. The chain employs TRBV7-6 and TRBJ2-1, and 11 junction bases match TRBD1. Read as DNA, the sequence is TGTGCCAGCAGTTACACGGACAGGGGGCGCCTTGAGCAGTTCTTC. This sequence encodes CASSYTDRGRLEQFF.